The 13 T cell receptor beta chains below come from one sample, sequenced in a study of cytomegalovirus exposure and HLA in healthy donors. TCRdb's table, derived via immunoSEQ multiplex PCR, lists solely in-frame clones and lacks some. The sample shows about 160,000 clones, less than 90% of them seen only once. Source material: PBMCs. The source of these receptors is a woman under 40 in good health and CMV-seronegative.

The CDR3 here is CASSSRDRVSDTEAFF. The CDR3 nucleotides are TGCGCCAGCAGCTCCCGGGACAGGGTGAGTGACACTGAAGCTTTCTTT. V usage is TRBV5-1 and J usage is TRBJ1-1; 9 bases match TRBD1. V lost 3 bases and J lost 3; bases outside the gene matches: 9. The CDR3 has 16 amino acids. Germline CDR1 reads SGHRS; CDR2 reads YFSETQ.

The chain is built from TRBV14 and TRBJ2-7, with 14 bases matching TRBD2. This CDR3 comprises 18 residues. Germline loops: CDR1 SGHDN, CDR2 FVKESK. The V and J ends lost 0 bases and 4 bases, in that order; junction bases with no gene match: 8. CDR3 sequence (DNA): TGTGCCAGCAGCCAAGAGGGACTAGCGGGAGTTCTAGGGTACGAGCAGTACTTC. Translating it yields CASSQEGLAGVLGYEQYF.

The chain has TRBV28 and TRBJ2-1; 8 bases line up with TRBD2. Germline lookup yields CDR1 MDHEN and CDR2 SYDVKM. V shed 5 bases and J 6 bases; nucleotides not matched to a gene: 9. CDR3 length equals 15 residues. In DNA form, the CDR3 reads TGTGCCAGCAGTCTCTTGCGGGAGGTACCCAATGAGCAGTTCTTC. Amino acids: CASSLLREVPNEQFF.

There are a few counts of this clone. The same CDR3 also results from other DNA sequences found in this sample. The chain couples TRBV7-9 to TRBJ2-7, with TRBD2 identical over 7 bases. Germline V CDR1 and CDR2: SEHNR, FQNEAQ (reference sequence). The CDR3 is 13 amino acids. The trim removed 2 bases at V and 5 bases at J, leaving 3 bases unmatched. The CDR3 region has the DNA TGTGCCAGCAGCTTATCGGGGAGGGACGAGCAGTACTTC. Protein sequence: CASSLSGRDEQYF.

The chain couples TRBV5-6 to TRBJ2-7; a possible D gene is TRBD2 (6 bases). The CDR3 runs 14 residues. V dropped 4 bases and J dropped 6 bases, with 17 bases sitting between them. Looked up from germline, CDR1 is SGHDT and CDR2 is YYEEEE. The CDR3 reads CASSDQLALPEQYF. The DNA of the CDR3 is TGTGCCAGCAGCGACCAACTAGCCCTCCCCGAGCAGTACTTC.

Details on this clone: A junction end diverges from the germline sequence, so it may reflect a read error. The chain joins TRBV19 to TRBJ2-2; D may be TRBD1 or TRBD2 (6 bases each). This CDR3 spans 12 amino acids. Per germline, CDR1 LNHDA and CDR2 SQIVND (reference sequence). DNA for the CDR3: TGTGCCAGTCGTATGGGGGGCAGGGAGCTGTTTTTT. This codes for CASRMGGRELFF. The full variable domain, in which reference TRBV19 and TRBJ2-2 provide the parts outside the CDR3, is DGGITQSPKYLFRKEGQNVTLSCEQNLNHDAMYWYRQDPGQGLRLIYYSQIVNDFQKGDIAEGYSVSREKKESFPLTVTSAQKNPTAFYLCASRMGGRELFFGEGSRLTVL.

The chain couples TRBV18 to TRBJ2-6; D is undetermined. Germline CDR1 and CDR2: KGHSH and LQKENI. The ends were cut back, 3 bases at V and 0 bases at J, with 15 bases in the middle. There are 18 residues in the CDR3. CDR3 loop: CASSPPMGFGSGANVLTF. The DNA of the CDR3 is TGTGCCAGCTCACCCCCAATGGGGTTTGGCTCTGGGGCCAACGTCCTGACTTTC.

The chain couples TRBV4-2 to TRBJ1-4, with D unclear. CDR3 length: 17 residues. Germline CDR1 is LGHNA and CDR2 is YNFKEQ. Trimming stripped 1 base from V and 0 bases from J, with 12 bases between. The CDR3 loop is CASSQARTFATNEKLFF. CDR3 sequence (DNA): TGTGCCAGCAGCCAAGCCAGGACCTTTGCAACTAATGAAAAACTGTTTTTT.

The CDR3 spells CASSRVSGRTEAFF. CDR3 nucleotides: TGTGCCAGTAGTAGGGTCTCAGGGCGTACTGAAGCTTTCTTT. The chain combines TRBV19 with TRBJ1-1, with a possible D match to TRBD1 (5 bases). This CDR3 has 14 amino acids. Germline lookup yields CDR1 LNHDA and CDR2 SQIVND (reference sequence). V gave up 4 bases and J gave up 5 bases, with 14 bases separating them.

The CDR3 nucleotides read TGTGCCAGCGAAAGACAGAGGAACACTGAAGCTTTCTTT. Encoded protein: CASERQRNTEAFF. V usage is TRBV2 and J usage is TRBJ1-1; tentatively, D is TRBD1 (5 bases). Germline V gene lookup returns CDR1 SNHLY and CDR2 FYNNEI. The V gene lost 8 bases and the J gene lost 1 base, with 11 bases spanning the gap. The CDR3 consists of 13 residues.

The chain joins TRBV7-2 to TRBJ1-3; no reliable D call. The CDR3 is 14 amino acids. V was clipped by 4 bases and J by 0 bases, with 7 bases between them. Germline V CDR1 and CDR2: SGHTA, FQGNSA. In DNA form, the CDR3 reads TGTGCCAGCAGCTCCCCTTCCTCTGGAAACACCATATATTTT. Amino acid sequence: CASSSPSSGNTIYF.

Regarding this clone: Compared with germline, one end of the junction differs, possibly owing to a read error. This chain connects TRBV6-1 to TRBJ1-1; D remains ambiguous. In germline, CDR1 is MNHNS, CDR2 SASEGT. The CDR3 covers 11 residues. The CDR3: CASTLKTEAFF. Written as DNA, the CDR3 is TGTGCCAGCACCCTGAAAACTGAAGCTTTCTTT.

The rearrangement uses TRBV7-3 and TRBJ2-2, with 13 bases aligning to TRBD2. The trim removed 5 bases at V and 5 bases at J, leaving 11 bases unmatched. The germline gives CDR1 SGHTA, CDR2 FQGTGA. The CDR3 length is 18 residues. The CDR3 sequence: CASSRLAGGAEQTGELFF. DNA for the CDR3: TGTGCCAGCAGCCGACTAGCGGGGGGCGCTGAACAGACCGGGGAGCTGTTTTTT. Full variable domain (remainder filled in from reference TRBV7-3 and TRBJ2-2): GAGVSQTPSNKVTEKGKYVELRCDPISGHTALYWYRQSLGQGPEFLIYFQGTGAADDSGLPNDRFFAVRPEGSVSTLKIQRTERGDSAVYLCASSRLAGGAEQTGELFFGEGSRLTVL.